A selection of T cell receptor beta chains follows, all from one sample in a study of blood T cell repertoires in COVID-19. Clones were sequenced by immunoSEQ multiplex PCR, and TCRdb holds only the in-frame ones, with some missing. This sample carries about 410,000 clones, about 88% of them seen once, and the ten largest clones take less than 2%. The sample taken for sequencing was peripheral blood. Receptors were obtained from a woman aged 40 to 49 with COVID-19, enrolled during active disease. The CDR3 runs from the conserved cysteine through the conserved F or W. The D gene is left open where the match is weak. The size entry is marked missing in some rows and otherwise reads once, few, many or a size class.

cdr3_nt: TGTGCCAGTAACGACAGGTACTCCTACGAGCAGTACTTC
cdr3_aa: CASNDRYSYEQYF
d_call: NA
clone_size: NA
v_call: TRBV19
j_call: TRBJ2-7

cdr3_nt: TGCGCCACCGCCCATAGCGGGGCAACCTACGAGCAGTACTTC
cdr3_aa: CATAHSGATYEQYF
d_call: TRBD2
clone_size: NA
v_call: TRBV5-1
j_call: TRBJ2-7

cdr3_nt: TGTGCCAGCAGTTACGTGGTTTTTGGGCCGCCCAATCAGCCCCAGCATTTT
cdr3_aa: CASSYVVFGPPNQPQHF
d_call: NA
clone_size: NA
v_call: TRBV6-2/TRBV6-3
j_call: TRBJ1-5

cdr3_nt: TGTGCCAGCAGCTTACGGGACAGGGGCGTCTATGGCTACACCTTC
cdr3_aa: CASSLRDRGVYGYTF
d_call: TRBD1
clone_size: once
v_call: TRBV5-4
j_call: TRBJ1-2

cdr3_nt: TGTGCCAGCAGCATGGGGGGGACTGAAGCTTTCTTT
cdr3_aa: CASSMGGTEAFF
d_call: NA
clone_size: NA
v_call: TRBV7-9
j_call: TRBJ1-1

cdr3_nt: TGTGCCAGCTCACCCGGACAGGGAGGTTTCTACGAGCAGTACTTC
cdr3_aa: CASSPGQGGFYEQYF
d_call: TRBD1
clone_size: NA
v_call: TRBV18
j_call: TRBJ2-7

cdr3_nt: TGTGCCAGCAGCCAAGGACTAGCGGGGGGTGGGGAGACCCAGTACTTC
cdr3_aa: CASSQGLAGGGETQYF
d_call: TRBD2
clone_size: NA
v_call: TRBV3-1/TRBV3-2
j_call: TRBJ2-5

cdr3_nt: TGTGCCAGCAGTTACCCGGCCGGGACAGGGGGCGCCCATAATTCACCCCTCCACTTT
cdr3_aa: CASSYPAGTGGAHNSPLHF
d_call: TRBD1
clone_size: NA
v_call: TRBV6-2/TRBV6-3
j_call: TRBJ1-6

cdr3_nt: TGTGCCAGCAGCATTCGGGGGGTCTCAGAGAAGACCCAGTACTTC
cdr3_aa: CASSIRGVSEKTQYF
d_call: TRBD2
clone_size: NA
v_call: TRBV6-5
j_call: TRBJ2-5

cdr3_nt: TGTGCCAGCAGCCAAGGGGACAGGCTATCGAACACTGAAGCTTTCTTT
cdr3_aa: CASSQGDRLSNTEAFF
d_call: TRBD1
clone_size: NA
v_call: TRBV7-3
j_call: TRBJ1-1

cdr3_nt: TGTGCCAGCAGCGGAGGGACTAGCGGGGGGTCCTACGAGCAGTACTTC
cdr3_aa: CASSGGTSGGSYEQYF
d_call: TRBD2
clone_size: once
v_call: TRBV7-2
j_call: TRBJ2-7

cdr3_nt: TGTGCCAGCAGCCACTATGCGGCACGGTACAATGAGCAGTTCTTC
cdr3_aa: CASSHYAARYNEQFF
d_call: NA
clone_size: NA
v_call: TRBV3-1/TRBV3-2
j_call: TRBJ2-1

cdr3_nt: TGTGCTAGTGGTTTGGTAGGGGTCGCTGAAGCTTTCTTT
cdr3_aa: CASGLVGVAEAFF
d_call: NA
clone_size: NA
v_call: TRBV12-5
j_call: TRBJ1-1

cdr3_nt: TGTGCCAGCAGCCAAGTGTCGCGGGAGGGGGACAAAAACATTCAGTACTTC
cdr3_aa: CASSQVSREGDKNIQYF
d_call: TRBD2
clone_size: NA
v_call: TRBV3-1/TRBV3-2
j_call: TRBJ2-4

cdr3_nt: TGTGCCAGCAGTCCCGGGGTTCAGAGGAATGGCTACACCTTC
cdr3_aa: CASSPGVQRNGYTF
d_call: NA
clone_size: once
v_call: TRBV27
j_call: TRBJ1-2

cdr3_nt: TGTGCCAGCAGCTATTGGACCGCCTCACCGGGGGGCGAGCAGTACTTC
cdr3_aa: CASSYWTASPGGEQYF
d_call: TRBD2
clone_size: NA
v_call: TRBV13
j_call: TRBJ2-7

cdr3_nt: TGCGCCAGCAGCCAATACAGGGGACAGCTCATGAACACTGAAGCTTTCTTT
cdr3_aa: CASSQYRGQLMNTEAFF
d_call: TRBD1
clone_size: NA
v_call: TRBV4-3
j_call: TRBJ1-1

cdr3_nt: TGTGCCAGCAGCTTTAGACAGGGATACGGTGAGCAGTTCTTC
cdr3_aa: CASSFRQGYGEQFF
d_call: TRBD1
clone_size: NA
v_call: TRBV5-6
j_call: TRBJ2-1

cdr3_nt: TGCAGCGTCTTGGGGTTTAGAACCGGGACAGGGGACTCCCAAGAGACCCAGTACTTC
cdr3_aa: CSVLGFRTGTGDSQETQYF
d_call: TRBD1
clone_size: NA
v_call: TRBV29-1
j_call: TRBJ2-5

cdr3_nt: TGCGCCAGCAGCTTCCAGGCGGGGGCCCTCTCCGATGAGCAGTTCTTC
cdr3_aa: CASSFQAGALSDEQFF
d_call: NA
clone_size: NA
v_call: TRBV5-1
j_call: TRBJ2-1

cdr3_nt: TGTGCCAGCAGCGGGGGAGCACACCCCGGCTACGAGCAGTACTTC
cdr3_aa: CASSGGAHPGYEQYF
d_call: NA
clone_size: NA
v_call: TRBV9
j_call: TRBJ2-7

cdr3_nt: TGTGCCAGCAGCCCTCCGGGTCTCTATGGCTACACCTTC
cdr3_aa: CASSPPGLYGYTF
d_call: NA
clone_size: few
v_call: TRBV7-8
j_call: TRBJ1-2

cdr3_nt: TGTGCCAGCAGTTCCGATCGGGGGGGGAGTCAGCCCCAGCATTTT
cdr3_aa: CASSSDRGGSQPQHF
d_call: NA
clone_size: NA
v_call: TRBV7-9
j_call: TRBJ1-5

cdr3_nt: TGTGCCAGCAGCCAAGATCGTTTCGGGGTCGGGACCGGGGAGCTGTTTTTT
cdr3_aa: CASSQDRFGVGTGELFF
d_call: NA
clone_size: once
v_call: TRBV14
j_call: TRBJ2-2

cdr3_nt: TGTGCCAGCAGCGTAGATACGGGGGGTGAGGAGCAGTTCTTC
cdr3_aa: CASSVDTGGEEQFF
d_call: TRBD2
clone_size: NA
v_call: TRBV9
j_call: TRBJ2-1

cdr3_nt: TGCGCCAGCAGCCAAGGTCTAGCGGGGGCAAGGGAGCAGTTCTTC
cdr3_aa: CASSQGLAGAREQFF
d_call: TRBD2
clone_size: NA
v_call: TRBV4-3
j_call: TRBJ2-1

cdr3_nt: TGTGCCAGCAGTCGACAGGGGGCTGGAAACACCATATATTTT
cdr3_aa: CASSRQGAGNTIYF
d_call: TRBD1
clone_size: NA
v_call: TRBV28
j_call: TRBJ1-3

cdr3_nt: TGCAGCGTCCTCCGGGACAGACACTACGAGCAGTACTTC
cdr3_aa: CSVLRDRHYEQYF
d_call: TRBD1
clone_size: NA
v_call: TRBV29-1
j_call: TRBJ2-7